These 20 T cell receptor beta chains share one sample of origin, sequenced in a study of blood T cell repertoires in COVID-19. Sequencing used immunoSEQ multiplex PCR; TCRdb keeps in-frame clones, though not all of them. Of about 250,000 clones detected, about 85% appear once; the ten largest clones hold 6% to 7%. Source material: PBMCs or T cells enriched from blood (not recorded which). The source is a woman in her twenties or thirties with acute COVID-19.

The CDR3 loop reads CASSLPQRGLRELFF. Written as DNA, the CDR3 is TGTGCCAGCAGCTTGCCCCAGCGGGGGCTCCGGGAGCTGTTTTTT. The J gene is TRBJ2-2, the V gene TRBV5-6, with TRBD2 matching 8 bases. The CDR3 length is 15 residues. J gave up 9 bases and V 1 base, and 8 bases lay outside the gene matches. CDR1 is SGHDT and CDR2 is YYEEEE in the germline V gene.

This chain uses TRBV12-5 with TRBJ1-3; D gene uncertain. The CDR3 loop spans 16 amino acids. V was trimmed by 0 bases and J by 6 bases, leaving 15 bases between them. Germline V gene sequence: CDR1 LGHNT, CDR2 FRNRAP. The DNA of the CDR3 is TGTGCTAGTGGTTTGGTACTAGGCAGGAGCATAAACACCATATATTTT. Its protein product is CASGLVLGRSINTIYF.

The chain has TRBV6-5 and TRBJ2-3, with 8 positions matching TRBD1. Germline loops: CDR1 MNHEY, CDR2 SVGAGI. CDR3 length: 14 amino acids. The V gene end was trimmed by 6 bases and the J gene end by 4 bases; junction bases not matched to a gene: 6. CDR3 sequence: CASSPGGPADTQYF. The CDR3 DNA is TGTGCCAGCAGCCCAGGGGGCCCGGCAGATACGCAGTATTTT.

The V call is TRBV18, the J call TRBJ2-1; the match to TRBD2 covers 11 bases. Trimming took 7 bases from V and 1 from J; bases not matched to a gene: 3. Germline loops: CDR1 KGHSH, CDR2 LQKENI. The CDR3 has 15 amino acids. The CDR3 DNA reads TGTGCCAGCTTAGCGGGAGGGACTTCCTACAATGAGCAGTTCTTC. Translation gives CASLAGGTSYNEQFF.

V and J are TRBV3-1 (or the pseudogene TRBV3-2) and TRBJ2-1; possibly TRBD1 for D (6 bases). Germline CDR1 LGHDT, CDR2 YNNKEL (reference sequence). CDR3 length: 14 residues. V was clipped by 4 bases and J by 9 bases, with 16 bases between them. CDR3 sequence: CASSPARQVPEQFF. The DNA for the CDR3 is TGTGCCAGCAGCCCGGCGAGACAGGTCCCTGAGCAGTTCTTC.

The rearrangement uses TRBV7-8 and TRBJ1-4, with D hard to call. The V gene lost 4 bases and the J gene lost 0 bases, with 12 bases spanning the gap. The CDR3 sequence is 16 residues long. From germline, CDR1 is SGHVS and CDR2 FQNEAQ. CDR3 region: CASSSEGSATNEKLFF. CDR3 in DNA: TGTGCCAGCAGCTCGGAGGGATCGGCAACTAATGAAAAACTGTTTTTT.

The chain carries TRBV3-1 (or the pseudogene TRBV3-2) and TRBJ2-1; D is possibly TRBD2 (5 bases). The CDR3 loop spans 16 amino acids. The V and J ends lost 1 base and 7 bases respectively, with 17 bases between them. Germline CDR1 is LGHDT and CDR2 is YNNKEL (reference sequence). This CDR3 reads CASSQVPSRGWNEQFF. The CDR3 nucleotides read TGTGCCAGCAGCCAAGTTCCATCCCGGGGTTGGAATGAGCAGTTCTTC.

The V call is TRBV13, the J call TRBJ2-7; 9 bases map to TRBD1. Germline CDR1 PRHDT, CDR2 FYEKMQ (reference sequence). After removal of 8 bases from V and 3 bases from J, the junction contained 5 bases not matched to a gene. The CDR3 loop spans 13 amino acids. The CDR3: CASRDRVNYEQYF. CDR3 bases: TGTGCCAGCCGGGACAGGGTTAACTACGAGCAGTACTTC.

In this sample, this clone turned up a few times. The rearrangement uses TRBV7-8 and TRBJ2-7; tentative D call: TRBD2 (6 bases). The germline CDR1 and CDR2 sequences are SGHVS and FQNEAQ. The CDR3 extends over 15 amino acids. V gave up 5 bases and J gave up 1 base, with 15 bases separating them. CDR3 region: CASSPGGRGSYEQYF. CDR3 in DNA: TGTGCCAGCAGCCCCGGGGGTCGGGGTTCCTACGAGCAGTACTTC. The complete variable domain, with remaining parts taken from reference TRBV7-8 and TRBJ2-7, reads GAGVSQSPRYKVAKRGQDVALRCDPISGHVSLFWYQQALGQGPEFLTYFQNEAQLDKSGLPSDRFFAERPEGSVSTLKIQRTQQEDSAVYLCASSPGGRGSYEQYFGPGTRLTVT.

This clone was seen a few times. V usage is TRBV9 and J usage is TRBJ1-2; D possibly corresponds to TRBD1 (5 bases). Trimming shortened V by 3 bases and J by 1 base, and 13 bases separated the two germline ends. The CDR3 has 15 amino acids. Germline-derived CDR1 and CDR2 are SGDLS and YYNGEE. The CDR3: CASSAGAVGNYGYTF. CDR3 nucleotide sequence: TGTGCCAGCAGCGCTGGGGCAGTCGGTAACTATGGCTACACCTTC.

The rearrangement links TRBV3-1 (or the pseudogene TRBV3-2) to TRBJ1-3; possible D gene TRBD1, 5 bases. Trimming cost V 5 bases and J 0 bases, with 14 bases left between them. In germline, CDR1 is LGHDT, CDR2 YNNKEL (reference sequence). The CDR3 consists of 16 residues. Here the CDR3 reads CASSAGGRASGNTIYF. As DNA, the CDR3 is TGTGCCAGCAGCGCGGGGGGACGGGCCTCTGGAAACACCATATATTTT.

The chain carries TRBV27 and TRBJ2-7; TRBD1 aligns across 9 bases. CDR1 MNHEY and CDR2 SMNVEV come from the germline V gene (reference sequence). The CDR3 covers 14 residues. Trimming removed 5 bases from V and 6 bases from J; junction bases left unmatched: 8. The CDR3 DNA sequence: TGTGCCAGCAGTCCCAGACAGGGGGTCAGCGAGCAGTACTTC. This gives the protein CASSPRQGVSEQYF.

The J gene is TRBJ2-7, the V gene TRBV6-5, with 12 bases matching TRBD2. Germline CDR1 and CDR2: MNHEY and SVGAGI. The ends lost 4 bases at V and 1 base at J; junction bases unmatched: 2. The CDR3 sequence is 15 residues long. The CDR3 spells CASSLTSGSSYEQYF. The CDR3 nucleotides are TGTGCCAGCAGTTTGACTAGCGGGAGTTCCTACGAGCAGTACTTC.

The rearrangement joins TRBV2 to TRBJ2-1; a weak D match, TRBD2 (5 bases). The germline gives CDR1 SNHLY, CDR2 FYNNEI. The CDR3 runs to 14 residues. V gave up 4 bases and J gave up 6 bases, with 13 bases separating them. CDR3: CASSGELVRNEQFF. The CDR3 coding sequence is TGTGCCAGCAGTGGGGAACTAGTTCGCAATGAGCAGTTCTTC.

The DNA for the CDR3 is TGTGCCAGCAGTCCCGGCGCGGGGGACGAGCAGTACTTC. Encoded protein: CASSPGAGDEQYF. J is TRBJ2-7 and V is TRBV28, with 7 bases identical to TRBD2. Per germline, CDR1 MDHEN and CDR2 SYDVKM. The CDR3 covers 13 residues. V was pared by 5 bases and J by 5 bases, with 6 bases of the junction left unmatched.

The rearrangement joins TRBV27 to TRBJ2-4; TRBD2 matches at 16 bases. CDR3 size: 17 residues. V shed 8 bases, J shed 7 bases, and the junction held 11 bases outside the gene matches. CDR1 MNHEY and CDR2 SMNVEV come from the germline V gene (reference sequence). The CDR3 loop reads CASPLTGTSGRVNIQYF. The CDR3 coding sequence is TGTGCCAGCCCCTTGACCGGGACTAGCGGGAGGGTGAACATTCAGTACTTC.

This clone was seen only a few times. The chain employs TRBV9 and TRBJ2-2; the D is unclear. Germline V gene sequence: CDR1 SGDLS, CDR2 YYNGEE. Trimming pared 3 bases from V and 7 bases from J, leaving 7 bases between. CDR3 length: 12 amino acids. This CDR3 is CASSGGLGELFF. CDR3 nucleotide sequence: TGTGCCAGCAGCGGCGGTCTCGGGGAGCTGTTTTTT.

The CDR3 sequence is CASSPGISGNTIYF. The DNA for the CDR3 is TGTGCCAGCAGTCCCGGGATCTCTGGAAACACCATATATTTT. V usage is TRBV28 and J usage is TRBJ1-3; no clear D. This CDR3 region has 14 residues. Trimming shortened V by 5 bases and J by 0 bases, and 8 bases separated the two germline ends. CDR1 MDHEN and CDR2 SYDVKM come from the germline V gene.

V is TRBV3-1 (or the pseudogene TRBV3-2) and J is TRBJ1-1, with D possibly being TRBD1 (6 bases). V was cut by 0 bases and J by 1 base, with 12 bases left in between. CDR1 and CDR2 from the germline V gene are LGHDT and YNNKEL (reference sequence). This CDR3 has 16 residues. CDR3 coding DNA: TGTGCCAGCAGCCAAGAACCTACAGGGCGGAACACTGAAGCTTTCTTT. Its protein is CASSQEPTGRNTEAFF.

The CDR3 DNA is TGTGCCAGCAGCTTTTCGGTTTCCGGGGAGCTGTTTTTT. Its protein product is CASSFSVSGELFF. This sequence joins TRBV5-4 and TRBJ2-2; D remains ambiguous. Germline CDR1 SGHNT, CDR2 YYREEE (reference sequence). Trimming cost V 2 bases and J 6 bases, with 8 bases left between them. The length of the CDR3 is 13 residues.